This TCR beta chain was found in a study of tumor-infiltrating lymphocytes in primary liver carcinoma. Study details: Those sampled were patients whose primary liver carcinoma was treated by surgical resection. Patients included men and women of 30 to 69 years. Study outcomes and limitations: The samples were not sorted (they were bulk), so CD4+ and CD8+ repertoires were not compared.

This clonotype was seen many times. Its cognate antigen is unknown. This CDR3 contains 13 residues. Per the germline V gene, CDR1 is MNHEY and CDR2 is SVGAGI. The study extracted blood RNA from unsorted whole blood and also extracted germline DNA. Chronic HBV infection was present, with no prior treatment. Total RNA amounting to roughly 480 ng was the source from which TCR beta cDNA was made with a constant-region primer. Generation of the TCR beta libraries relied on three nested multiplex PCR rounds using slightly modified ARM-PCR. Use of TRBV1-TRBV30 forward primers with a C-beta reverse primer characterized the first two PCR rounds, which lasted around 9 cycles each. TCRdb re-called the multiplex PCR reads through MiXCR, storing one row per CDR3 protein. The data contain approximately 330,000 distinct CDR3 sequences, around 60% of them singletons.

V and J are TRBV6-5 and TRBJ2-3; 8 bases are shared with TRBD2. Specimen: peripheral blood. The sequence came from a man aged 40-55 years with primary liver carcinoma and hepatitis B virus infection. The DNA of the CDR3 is TGTTCTCAAGCGGGAGTTAGCACAGATACGCAGTATTTT. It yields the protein CSQAGVSTDTQYF.